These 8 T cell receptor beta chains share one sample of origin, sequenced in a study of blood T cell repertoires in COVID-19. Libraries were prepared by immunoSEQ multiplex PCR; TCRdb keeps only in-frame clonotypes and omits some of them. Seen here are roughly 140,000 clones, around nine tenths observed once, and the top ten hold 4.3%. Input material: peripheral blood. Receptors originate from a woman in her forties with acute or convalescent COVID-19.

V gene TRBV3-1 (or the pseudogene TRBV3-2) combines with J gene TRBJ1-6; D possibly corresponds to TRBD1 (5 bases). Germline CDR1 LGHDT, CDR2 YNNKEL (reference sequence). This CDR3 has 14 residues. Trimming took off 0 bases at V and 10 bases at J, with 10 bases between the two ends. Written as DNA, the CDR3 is TGTGCCAGCAGCCAAGATCAGGGTCGGTCACCCCTCCACTTT. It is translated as CASSQDQGRSPLHF.

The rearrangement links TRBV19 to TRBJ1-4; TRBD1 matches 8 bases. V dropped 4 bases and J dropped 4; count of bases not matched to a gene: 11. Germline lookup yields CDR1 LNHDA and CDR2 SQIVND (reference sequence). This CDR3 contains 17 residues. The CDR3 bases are TGTGCCAGTAGTAGATTCCGTGGGACAGGCTATAATGAAAAACTGTTTTTT. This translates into CASSRFRGTGYNEKLFF.

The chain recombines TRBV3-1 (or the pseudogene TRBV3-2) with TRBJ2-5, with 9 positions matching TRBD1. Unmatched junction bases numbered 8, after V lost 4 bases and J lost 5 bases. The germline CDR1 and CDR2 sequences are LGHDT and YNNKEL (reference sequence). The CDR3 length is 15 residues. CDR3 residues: CASSPRQGGKETQYF. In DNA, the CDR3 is TGTGCCAGCAGCCCTCGACAGGGGGGGAAGGAGACCCAGTACTTC.

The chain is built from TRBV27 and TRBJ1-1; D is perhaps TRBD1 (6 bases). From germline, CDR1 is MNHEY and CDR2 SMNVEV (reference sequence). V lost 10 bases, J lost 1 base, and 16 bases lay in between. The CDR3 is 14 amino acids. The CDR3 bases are TGTGCCACCTCCCCCGGGACAACGAACACTGAAGCTTTCTTT. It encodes CATSPGTTNTEAFF.

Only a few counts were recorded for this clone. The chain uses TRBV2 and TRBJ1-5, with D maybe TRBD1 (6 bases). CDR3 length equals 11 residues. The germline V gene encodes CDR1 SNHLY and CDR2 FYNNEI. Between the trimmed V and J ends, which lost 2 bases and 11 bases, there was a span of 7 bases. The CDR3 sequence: CASSEQGTQHF. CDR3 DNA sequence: TGTGCCAGCAGTGAACAGGGGACCCAGCATTTT.

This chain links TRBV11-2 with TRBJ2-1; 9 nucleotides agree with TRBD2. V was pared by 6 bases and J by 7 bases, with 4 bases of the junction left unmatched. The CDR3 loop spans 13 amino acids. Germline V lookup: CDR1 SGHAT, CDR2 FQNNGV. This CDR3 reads CASRRGGVNEQFF. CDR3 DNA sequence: TGTGCCAGCAGACGCGGGGGGGTGAATGAGCAGTTCTTC.

The CDR3 loop is CASSDRESGYTF. For the CDR3, the DNA is TGTGCCAGTAGTGACAGAGAGTCGGGCTACACCTTC. V is TRBV19 and J is TRBJ1-2, with TRBD1 as a possible D gene (5 bases). The CDR3 length is 12 residues. The V and J ends lost 5 bases and 8 bases respectively, with 12 bases between them. Germline values: CDR1 LNHDA, CDR2 SQIVND (reference sequence).

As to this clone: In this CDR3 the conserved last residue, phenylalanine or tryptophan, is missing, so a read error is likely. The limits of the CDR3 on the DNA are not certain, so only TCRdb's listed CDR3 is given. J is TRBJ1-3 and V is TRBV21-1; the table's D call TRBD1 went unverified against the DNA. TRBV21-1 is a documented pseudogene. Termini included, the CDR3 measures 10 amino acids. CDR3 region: CASSKDQGQG.